Below are 29 T cell receptor beta chains sequenced from a single sample in a study of T cells after yellow fever vaccination. TCRdb re-called the 5' RACE reads with MiXCR, one entry per CDR3 protein. The table lists under 700,000 distinct CDR3 sequences, around a sixth of them singletons. The sequencing used PBMCs, collected 4 to 5 days after the first yellow fever vaccination. Receptor source: a man between 18 and 29 years old who received the YFV17D yellow fever vaccine.

This chain uses TRBV5-5 with TRBJ2-1, with no clear D. Germline CDR1 and CDR2: SGHKS and YYEKEE (reference sequence). CDR3 length: 16 residues. V was trimmed by 4 bases and J by 7 bases, leaving 21 bases between them. The CDR3 nucleotides are TGTGCCAGCAGCATTCTAGGGCGGCCCGAATTGAATGAGCAGTTCTTC. This encodes CASSILGRPELNEQFF. Supplemented by reference TRBV5-5 and TRBJ2-1, the full variable domain reads DAGVTQSPTHLIKTRGQQVTLRCSPISGHKSVSWYQQVLGQGPQFIFQYYEKEERGRGNFPDRFSARQFPNYSSELNVNALLLGDSALYLCASSILGRPELNEQFFGPGTRLTVL.

The rearrangement uses TRBV6-5 and TRBJ2-3, with TRBD1 as a possible D gene (5 bases). CDR1 is MNHEY and CDR2 is SVGAGI in the germline V gene. V gave up 0 bases and J gave up 0 bases, with 7 bases separating them. The CDR3 extends over 15 amino acids. CDR3 region: CASSYSGVSTDTQYF. Written as DNA, the CDR3 is TGTGCCAGCAGTTACTCAGGGGTTAGCACAGATACGCAGTATTTT.

The CDR3 DNA reads as TGTGCCAGCCTCGGGTACCAAGAGACCCAGTACTTC. Protein product: CASLGYQETQYF. V and J are TRBV7-9 and TRBJ2-5; D remains ambiguous. Germline V gives CDR1 SEHNR, CDR2 FQNEAQ (reference sequence). V was cut by 8 bases and J by 0 bases, with 7 bases left in between. This CDR3 has 12 amino acids.

Remarks on this clonotype: A much larger clone lies one base from this, so it may be a read error. This sequence joins TRBV5-5 and TRBJ2-5, with D unresolved. Germline values: CDR1 SGHKS, CDR2 YYEKEE (reference sequence). The CDR3 totals 12 residues. The V end was cut by 0 bases, the J end by 5 bases, with 5 bases between. In DNA, the CDR3 is TGTGCCAGCAGCTTGGATTGGGAGACCCAGTACTTC. Protein product: CASSLDWETQYF.

The CDR3 DNA reads as TGTGCCAGCGGGGGACTAGCGGGGGTGGAGACCCAGTACTTC. It specifies CASGGLAGVETQYF. This sequence joins TRBV5-6 and TRBJ2-5, with 14 positions matching TRBD2. Germline assignment: CDR1 SGHDT and CDR2 YYEEEE. The ends lost 7 bases at V and 5 bases at J; junction bases unmatched: 4. The CDR3 has 14 amino acids. The variable domain in full, with the rest retrieved from reference TRBV5-6 and TRBJ2-5, is DAGVTQSPTHLIKTRGQQVTLRCSPKSGHDTVSWYQQALGQGPQFIFQYYEEEERQRGNFPDRFSGHQFPNYSSELNVNALLLGDSALYLCASGGLAGVETQYFGPGTRLLVL.

CDR3 DNA sequence: TGTGCCTGGAAAAGGGACAGCGCTAATGAAAAACTGTTTTTT. Its translation: CAWKRDSANEKLFF. V gene TRBV30 combines with J gene TRBJ1-4, with 7 bases fitting TRBD1. CDR3 size: 14 residues. Germline trimming cut 4 bases from V and 3 bases from J; bases unmatched to any gene: 5. Germline loops: CDR1 GTSNPN, CDR2 SVGIG (reference sequence).

The rearrangement links TRBV5-5 to TRBJ2-2; D tentatively fits TRBD1 or TRBD2 (5 bases each). V lost 7 bases and J 0 bases, leaving 16 bases between the germline ends. Looked up from germline, CDR1 is SGHKS and CDR2 is YYEKEE (reference sequence). This CDR3 is built from 16 residues. The CDR3 here is CASGSGWGSNTGELFF. The CDR3 DNA follows: TGTGCCAGCGGCTCCGGGTGGGGGTCGAACACCGGGGAGCTGTTTTTT.

This clonotype was picked up many times. This chain uses TRBV7-2 with TRBJ2-5; perhaps TRBD2 as D (6 bases). Trimming took 6 bases from V and 1 from J, leaving 15 bases between them. This CDR3 has 15 residues. The germline gives CDR1 SGHTA, CDR2 FQGNSA. CDR3 nucleotides: TGTGCCAGCAGTCTCAATCGGGGACTCCAAGAGACCCAGTACTTC. This encodes CASSLNRGLQETQYF.

This clonotype was detected a few times. The rearrangement links TRBV12-3 or TRBV12-4 to TRBJ2-7; 9 nucleotides match TRBD1. Trimming cost V 3 bases and J 5 bases; bases outside gene matches: 5. CDR3 length: 14 residues. CDR3 protein: CASSFRTGEDEQYF. CDR3 nucleotides: TGTGCCAGCAGTTTTCGGACAGGGGAGGACGAGCAGTACTTC.

The chain has TRBV3-1 and TRBJ2-3; 9 positions match TRBD2. Germline V gene lookup returns CDR1 LGHDT and CDR2 YNNKEL (reference sequence). V dropped 3 bases and J dropped 3; count of bases not matched to a gene: 4. The CDR3 loop spans 15 amino acids. The CDR3 spells CASSHGGGATDTQYF. CDR3 in DNA: TGTGCCAGCAGCCACGGCGGGGGGGCGACAGATACGCAGTATTTT.

CDR3 nucleotides: TGCGCCAGCAGGCCGGGGCGGGAGACCGGGGAGCTGTTTTTT. Protein: CASRPGRETGELFF. The V and J genes are TRBV5-1 and TRBJ2-2; TRBD2 aligns across 7 bases. The CDR3 loop spans 14 amino acids. The germline V gene encodes CDR1 SGHRS and CDR2 YFSETQ. V trimming: 5 bases; J trimming: 5 bases; junction bases outside the gene matches: 6.

This chain connects TRBV28 to TRBJ2-7; TRBD1 matches 8 bases. The CDR3 consists of 14 residues. With V trimmed by 6 bases and J by 6 bases, 10 bases remained unmatched. The germline CDR1 and CDR2 sequences are MDHEN and SYDVKM. DNA of the CDR3: TGTGCCAGCAGCCAGCCGGACAGGGCGGCCGAGCAGTACGTC. This gives the protein CASSQPDRAAEQYV.

In its sample, this clonotype was seen a few times. The genes are TRBV7-9 and TRBJ2-2; the D is unclear. Germline V lookup: CDR1 SEHNR, CDR2 FQNEAQ (reference sequence). The CDR3 consists of 16 residues. V was shortened by 4 bases and J by 4 bases, with 16 bases between the two germline ends. The CDR3 DNA follows: TGTGCCAGCAGCTCTGTAGTGGGTAAACGCACCGGGGAGCTGTTTTTT. It specifies CASSSVVGKRTGELFF.

V is TRBV20-1 and J is TRBJ1-1; D is unresolved. This CDR3 is built from 11 residues. The germline gives CDR1 DFQATT, CDR2 SNEGSKA (reference sequence). V dropped 3 bases and J dropped 4 bases, with 6 bases sitting between them. Here the CDR3 DNA reads TGCAGTGCTAGTAGGTCCACTGAAGCTTTCTTT. This translates into CSASRSTEAFF.

This clonotype was seen a handful of times. The rearrangement joins TRBV7-2 to TRBJ1-2; the match to TRBD1 covers 8 bases. V was pared by 5 bases and J by 8 bases, with 4 bases of the junction left unmatched. The CDR3 covers 12 residues. In germline, CDR1 is SGHTA, CDR2 FQGNSA. CDR3 coding DNA: TGTGCCAGCAGCACACAGGGGGGGGGCTACACCTTC. Its protein is CASSTQGGGYTF.

This clonotype was counted only a few times. This chain connects TRBV12-3 or TRBV12-4 to TRBJ2-1, with 14 positions matching TRBD2. With 2 bases clipped from V and 5 bases from J, the junction kept 2 bases outside the gene matches. The CDR3 runs to 16 residues. CDR3 sequence reads: CASSLQGLAGDNEQFF. The CDR3 coding sequence is TGTGCCAGCAGTTTACAGGGACTAGCGGGGGACAATGAGCAGTTCTTC.

There are a few counts of this clonotype. The chain joins TRBV4-1 to TRBJ1-2; no definite D call. The V end was cut by 2 bases, the J end by 8 bases, with 6 bases between. The CDR3 covers 11 residues. The V gene's germline CDR1 is MGHRA and CDR2 YSYEKL. The CDR3 spells CASSQSEGYTF. CDR3 DNA sequence: TGCGCCAGCAGCCAAAGTGAGGGCTACACCTTC.

V and J are TRBV20-1 and TRBJ1-1, with D possibly matching TRBD1 (5 bases). The CDR3 loop spans 14 amino acids. CDR1 is DFQATT and CDR2 is SNEGSKA in the germline V gene (reference sequence). V lost 2 bases and J lost 5, with 15 bases in between. The CDR3 sequence: CSARPPGGRTEAFF. The CDR3 DNA follows: TGCAGTGCTAGACCCCCCGGGGGTCGTACTGAAGCTTTCTTT.

The V call is TRBV11-2, the J call TRBJ2-3; 12 bases align to TRBD2. Germline CDR1 SGHAT, CDR2 FQNNGV. CDR3 size: 19 residues. V shed 2 bases and J 2 bases; nucleotides not matched to a gene: 11. CDR3 sequence: CASSLYGLAGGLNTDTQYF. The CDR3 bases are TGTGCCAGCAGCTTATATGGGCTAGCGGGGGGGCTGAACACAGATACGCAGTATTTT.

The J gene is TRBJ2-1, the V gene TRBV18; possibly TRBD1 for D (6 bases). Trimming stripped 3 bases from V and 4 bases from J, with 22 bases between. The germline gives CDR1 KGHSH, CDR2 LQKENI. The CDR3 totals 18 residues. This chain's CDR3 is CASSPWDTGSGVYNEQFF. Here the CDR3 DNA reads TGTGCCAGCTCACCTTGGGATACAGGGTCTGGGGTTTACAATGAGCAGTTCTTC.

The chain joins TRBV6-2 or TRBV6-3 to TRBJ2-3; D call uncertain. The CDR3 runs 12 residues. Germline values: CDR1 MNHEY, CDR2 SVGEGT. Trimming removed 6 bases from V and 7 bases from J, with 11 bases in between. CDR3 in DNA: TGTGCCAGCAGCCAAACGATGTATACGCAGTATTTT. Translation gives CASSQTMYTQYF.

In DNA, the CDR3 is TGCGCCAGCAGCCGAGCGGGGGACCCGAGGTACACTGAAGCTTTCTTT. It is translated as CASSRAGDPRYTEAFF. This chain links TRBV10-1 with TRBJ1-1; D perhaps matches TRBD1 (5 bases). Germline lookup yields CDR1 WNHNN and CDR2 SYGVQD (reference sequence). The CDR3 sequence is 16 residues long. The V end lost 6 bases, the J end lost 3 bases, and 20 bases lay between the germline ends.

The V and J genes are TRBV29-1 and TRBJ1-1, with D unclear. Trimming took off 0 bases at V and 0 bases at J, with 17 bases between the two ends. The CDR3 consists of 17 residues. The V gene's germline CDR1 is SQVTM and CDR2 ANQGSEA. This CDR3 is CSVEDTVHCVMNTEAFF. CDR3 in DNA: TGCAGCGTTGAAGACACAGTGCACTGTGTCATGAACACTGAAGCTTTCTTT.

This clonotype has more than one count but fewer than ten. The rearrangement uses TRBV6-2 or TRBV6-3 and TRBJ1-1; tentative D call: TRBD1 (5 bases). The CDR3 has 14 amino acids. Germline values: CDR1 MNHEY, CDR2 SVGEGT. Trimming pared 8 bases from V and 1 base from J, leaving 14 bases between. This CDR3 is CASLRTPPNTEAFF. The CDR3 nucleotides are TGTGCCAGCCTCCGGACACCTCCGAACACTGAAGCTTTCTTT.

The chain links TRBV10-3 to TRBJ1-5, with D unresolved. The CDR3 is made up of 12 amino acids. Trimming stripped 4 bases from V and 5 bases from J, with 6 bases between. Looked up from germline, CDR1 is ENHRY and CDR2 is SYGVKD. The CDR3 bases are TGTGCCATCAGTGGGGTTGATCAGCCCCAGCATTTT. Translation: CAISGVDQPQHF.

This clonotype was observed a handful of times. The chain couples TRBV12-3 or TRBV12-4 to TRBJ2-5, with D perhaps matching TRBD1 or TRBD2 (5 bases each). Trimming cost V 5 bases and J 5 bases, with 24 bases left between them. CDR3 length equals 17 residues. CDR3 DNA: TGTGCCAGCAGTGCCTACCCCCGGGACCTGACGTGGGAGACCCAGTACTTC. Protein: CASSAYPRDLTWETQYF.

In its sample, this clonotype was seen many times. V is TRBV7-8 and J is TRBJ2-4, with a weak D call TRBD2 (7 bases). The V gene's germline CDR1 is SGHVS and CDR2 FQNEAQ. The CDR3 spans 16 residues. The V end was cut by 5 bases, the J end by 1 base, with 15 bases between. DNA of the CDR3: TGTGCCAGCAGCGACAGGCGACTAGCTGCCAAAAACATTCAGTACTTC. This translates into CASSDRRLAAKNIQYF.

The sample holds many counts of this clonotype. CDR3 in amino acids: CASSQDLRRNTGELFF. In DNA, the CDR3 is TGCGCCAGCAGCCAAGATCTGAGGAGGAACACCGGGGAGCTGTTTTTT. The chain carries TRBV4-1 and TRBJ2-2; no reliable D call. CDR1 and CDR2 from the germline V gene are MGHRA and YSYEKL. V lost 0 bases and J lost 1, with 9 bases in between. This CDR3 region has 16 residues.

This clonotype was seen a few times. This chain links TRBV7-2 with TRBJ2-7, with D possibly matching TRBD2 (5 bases). CDR1 SGHTA and CDR2 FQGNSA come from the germline V gene. Trimming pared 2 bases from V and 6 bases from J, leaving 8 bases between. This CDR3 is 12 amino acids long. The CDR3: CASSLNSGEQYF. DNA of the CDR3: TGTGCCAGCAGCTTAAACAGCGGCGAGCAGTACTTC.